This passage covers 22 T cell receptor beta chains from one sample sequenced in a study of spatial heterogeneity in lung cancer (dated by TCRdb to the late 2010s). The library was obtained by 5' RACE. The data were produced on a NextSeq 500. TCRdb itself trimmed the public reads at Q25 with fastp, ran MiXCR and retained productive beta chains. A single entry per CDR3 protein holds the most common genes and DNA from its merged rows. The sample table lists 35,000 to 55,000 distinct CDR3 sequences, around 15% of them with a count of one. The ten largest clones represent around three fifths of the sample. According to the study, the label for this sample's time point signals: sample taken at primary tumor resection. This sample comprised PBMCs, obtained at surgery. All receptors derive from a male donor with early-stage non-small cell lung cancer.

This chain connects TRBV6-5 to TRBJ2-3; tentative D call: TRBD2 (6 bases). The CDR3 has 13 amino acids. The V gene lost 7 bases and the J gene lost 8 bases, with 16 bases spanning the gap. Germline lookup yields CDR1 MNHEY and CDR2 SVGAGI. The CDR3 region has the DNA TGTGCCAGCATAGACCGCACGCGGGGTACGCAGTATTTT. Translating gives CASIDRTRGTQYF.

This sequence joins TRBV2 and TRBJ1-1; unclear D gene. V lost 0 bases, J lost 6 bases, and 8 bases lay in between. The CDR3 totals 13 residues. Germline CDR1 and CDR2: SNHLY and FYNNEI. CDR3 coding DNA: TGTGCCAGCAGTGAAGCTGGGGAGGCTGAAGCTTTCTTT. This sequence encodes CASSEAGEAEAFF. Full variable domain (rest looked up from reference TRBV2 and TRBJ1-1): EPEVTQTPSHQVTQMGQEVILRCVPISNHLYFYWYRQILGQKVEFLVSFYNNEISEKSEIFDDQFSVERPDGSNFTLKIRSTKLEDSAMYFCASSEAGEAEAFFGQGTRLTVV.

This clonotype showed up many times. This chain uses TRBV5-1 with TRBJ2-5, with 8 bases that match TRBD1. There are 14 residues in the CDR3. V gave up 4 bases and J gave up 4 bases; unmatched junction bases: 6. From germline, CDR1 is SGHRS and CDR2 YFSETQ. The CDR3 region has the DNA TGCGCCAGCAGCGCCGCAGGGGGCCGAGAGACCCAGTACTTC. Its protein product is CASSAAGGRETQYF.

This rearrangement joins TRBV5-1 to TRBJ1-1, with unresolved D. Germline V gives CDR1 SGHRS, CDR2 YFSETQ. The V gene lost 0 bases and the J gene lost 2 bases, with 5 bases spanning the gap. The CDR3 runs 13 residues. This chain's CDR3 is CASSLDTNTEAFF. The CDR3 DNA sequence: TGCGCCAGCAGCTTGGATACAAACACTGAAGCTTTCTTT.

For this clonotype: This could be a read error, since a much larger clone is one nucleotide away. The rearrangement links TRBV5-1 to TRBJ2-3; D is unclear. CDR1 is SGHRS and CDR2 is YFSETQ in the germline V gene. The CDR3 totals 13 residues. The CDR3 is CVSSPLGSDTQYF. The CDR3 bases are TGCGTCAGCAGCCCCTTGGGGTCGGATACGCAGTATTTT. Complete variable domain (other parts from reference TRBV5-1 and TRBJ2-3): KAGVTQTPRYLIKTRGQQVTLSCSPISGHRSVSWYQQTPGQGLQFLFEYFSETQRNKGNFPGRFSGRQFSNSRSEMNVSTLELGDSALYLCVSSPLGSDTQYFGPGTRLTVL.

This clonotype was seen more than once but under ten times. This sequence joins TRBV5-1 and TRBJ2-5, with 8 bases aligning to TRBD2. Germline assignment: CDR1 SGHRS and CDR2 YFSETQ. This CDR3 has 15 residues. V lost 0 bases to trimming and J lost 0 bases; unmatched junction nucleotides: 1. The CDR3 DNA is TGCGCCAGCAGCTTGGCACTAGCGGACCAAGAGACCCAGTACTTC. Translated: CASSLALADQETQYF.

This clonotype was found many times. The V and J genes are TRBV6-5 and TRBJ2-7, with 8 nucleotides matching TRBD2. V shed 5 bases, J shed 3 bases, and the junction held 9 bases outside the gene matches. The germline CDR1 and CDR2 sequences are MNHEY and SVGAGI. The CDR3 totals 15 residues. The chain's CDR3 is CASSAVGAGGYEQYF. The CDR3 bases are TGTGCCAGCAGTGCGGTAGGGGCGGGAGGCTACGAGCAGTACTTC.

This clonotype was seen only a few times. The chain joins TRBV28 to TRBJ1-2; 12 bases line up with TRBD1. Germline V lookup: CDR1 MDHEN, CDR2 SYDVKM. V trimming: 6 bases; J trimming: 6 bases; junction bases outside the gene matches: 5. This CDR3 has 14 residues. The CDR3 is CASSPGTGGHGYTF. The DNA for the CDR3 is TGTGCCAGCAGCCCAGGGACAGGGGGCCATGGCTACACCTTC.

This chain uses TRBV20-1 with TRBJ2-7; 8 bases map to TRBD2. The junction had 9 bases not matched to a gene; V was cut back by 1 base and J by 7 bases. This CDR3 contains 14 residues. CDR1 is DFQATT and CDR2 is SNEGSKA in the germline V gene (reference sequence). The CDR3 reads CSARAGGLAGEQYF. In DNA, the CDR3 is TGCAGTGCTAGAGCGGGGGGGCTAGCAGGGGAGCAGTACTTC.

The chain combines TRBV3-1 with TRBJ1-1, with 7 bases identical to TRBD1. V trimming: 4 bases; J trimming: 5 bases; junction bases outside the gene matches: 10. Germline V lookup: CDR1 LGHDT, CDR2 YNNKEL (reference sequence). The CDR3 loop spans 15 amino acids. This CDR3 reads CASSLTLRGRTEAFF. The CDR3 nucleotides read TGTGCCAGCAGCCTCACCCTCAGGGGGAGGACTGAAGCTTTCTTT. Using reference TRBV3-1 and TRBJ1-1 for the parts outside the CDR3, the full variable domain is DTAVSQTPKYLVTQMGNDKSIKCEQNLGHDTMYWYKQDSKKFLKIMFSYNNKELIINETVPNRFSPKSPDKAHLNLHINSLELGDSAVYFCASSLTLRGRTEAFFGQGTRLTVV.

This clonotype was counted at least ten times. The V and J genes are TRBV11-2 and TRBJ2-1; D is uncertain. The CDR3 spans 17 residues. V shed 3 bases and J shed 6 bases, with 21 bases lying between them. Germline V gene sequence: CDR1 SGHAT, CDR2 FQNNGV. The CDR3 spells CASSFVAETRVTNEQFF. The DNA for the CDR3 is TGTGCCAGCAGCTTCGTAGCTGAGACAAGGGTTACCAATGAGCAGTTCTTC. The complete variable domain, with remaining parts taken from reference TRBV11-2 and TRBJ2-1, reads EAGVAQSPRYKIIEKRQSVAFWCNPISGHATLYWYQQILGQGPKLLIQFQNNGVVDDSQLPKDRFSAERLKGVDSTLKIQPAKLEDSAVYLCASSFVAETRVTNEQFFGPGTRLTVL.

This clonotype occurred many times. The chain joins TRBV15 to TRBJ2-1, with D perhaps TRBD2 (6 bases). The V gene lost 4 bases and the J gene lost 5 bases, with 15 bases spanning the gap. The CDR3 sequence is 15 residues long. CDR1 LNHNV and CDR2 YYDKDF come from the germline V gene (reference sequence). DNA of the CDR3: TGTGCCACCAGCACTAGGGACGGAGGGGACAATGAGCAGTTCTTC. Translating gives CATSTRDGGDNEQFF.

CDR3: CASSLNNLADQETQYF. The CDR3 DNA sequence: TGCGCCAGCAGCTTGAATAACCTAGCGGACCAAGAGACCCAGTACTTC. V is TRBV5-1 and J is TRBJ2-5; the match to TRBD2 covers 7 bases. This CDR3 has 16 residues. After removal of 1 base from V and 0 bases from J, the junction contained 6 bases not matched to a gene. Looked up from germline, CDR1 is SGHRS and CDR2 is YFSETQ.

The table lists this clonotype with a few counts. The rearrangement links TRBV11-2 to TRBJ2-2, with 11 bases that match TRBD2. With V trimmed by 5 bases and J by 7 bases, 6 bases remained unmatched. The germline V gene encodes CDR1 SGHAT and CDR2 FQNNGV. The CDR3 spans 15 residues. DNA of the CDR3: TGTGCCAGCAGCCCGCGACTAGCGGGAAGCGGGGAGCTGTTTTTT. This codes for CASSPRLAGSGELFF.

This clonotype was detected only a few times. The gene calls are TRBV11-2 and TRBJ2-5; tentatively, D is TRBD2 (6 bases). The CDR3 covers 15 residues. Germline V CDR1 and CDR2: SGHAT, FQNNGV. Trimming took off 1 base at V and 4 bases at J, with 13 bases between the two ends. The CDR3 nucleotides read TGTGCCAGCAGCTTAGTCTCGGGAGAACGAGAGACCCAGTACTTC. This gives the protein CASSLVSGERETQYF.

The sample holds a few counts of this clonotype. This chain links TRBV7-2 with TRBJ2-6; D uncertain. Per germline, CDR1 SGHTA and CDR2 FQGNSA. This CDR3 region has 15 residues. V was clipped by 3 bases and J by 0 bases, with 6 bases between them. The CDR3 DNA reads TGTGCCAGCAGCTTGGCGCACTCTGGGGCCAACGTCCTGACTTTC. Its protein is CASSLAHSGANVLTF.

This clonotype was found a few times. The chain joins TRBV20-1 to TRBJ2-4, with D uncertain. Germline CDR1 is DFQATT and CDR2 is SNEGSKA (reference sequence). The CDR3 extends over 12 amino acids. Trimming cost V 6 bases and J 6 bases, with 12 bases left between them. DNA for the CDR3: TGCAGTGCGAAAGCCCTTGGAAACATTCAGTACTTC. This codes for CSAKALGNIQYF.

V gene TRBV7-2 combines with J gene TRBJ1-1, with TRBD1 as a possible D gene (5 bases). CDR1 and CDR2 from the germline V gene are SGHTA and FQGNSA. V was trimmed by 3 bases and J by 5 bases, leaving 7 bases between them. CDR3 length: 12 residues. The CDR3 reads CASSFPGTEAFF. Written as DNA, the CDR3 is TGTGCCAGCAGCTTCCCAGGGACTGAAGCTTTCTTT.

This sequence joins TRBV5-1 and TRBJ2-1, with 9 bases fitting TRBD2. Losses at the gene ends were 5 bases for V and 1 base for J; bases not matched to a gene: 4. Looked up from germline, CDR1 is SGHRS and CDR2 is YFSETQ. The CDR3 extends over 15 amino acids. CDR3 residues: CASRAGGRSYNEQFF. CDR3 nucleotides: TGCGCCAGCAGGGCGGGGGGGCGATCCTACAATGAGCAGTTCTTC.

The rearrangement links TRBV15 to TRBJ2-3; no firm D call. V gave up 3 bases and J gave up 10 bases, with 14 bases separating them. The length of the CDR3 is 13 residues. CDR1 and CDR2 (germline): LNHNV, YYDKDF (reference sequence). DNA of the CDR3: TGTGCCACCAGCAGGGATGACGGCCAGGCGCAGTATTTT. It yields the protein CATSRDDGQAQYF. The variable domain in full, completed from reference TRBV15 and TRBJ2-3, reads DAMVIQNPRYQVTQFGKPVTLSCSQTLNHNVMYWYQQKSSQAPKLLFHYYDKDFNNEADTPDNFQSRRPNTSFCFLDIRSPGLGDTAMYLCATSRDDGQAQYFGPGTRLTVL.

This clonotype was picked up many times. The chain employs TRBV6-2 or TRBV6-3 and TRBJ2-1; D call uncertain. The CDR3 length is 12 residues. Germline CDR1 MNHEY, CDR2 SVGEGT. The V gene lost 0 bases and the J gene lost 10 bases, with 7 bases spanning the gap. CDR3 amino acids: CASSYSQPEQFF. The CDR3 bases are TGTGCCAGCAGTTACTCCCAGCCGGAGCAGTTCTTC.

This clonotype was detected a few times. The CDR3 DNA sequence: TGCAGTGTAGTGCGGCGGCACGAGCAGTACTTC. Its protein is CSVVRRHEQYF. The chain links TRBV20-1 to TRBJ2-7; D gene unclear. This CDR3 is built from 11 residues. Germline values: CDR1 DFQATT, CDR2 SNEGSKA (reference sequence). The ends were cut back, 7 bases at V and 5 bases at J, with 12 bases in the middle.